Listed below are T cell receptor beta chains from one sample, sequenced in a study of T cell repertoires in aging, cancer and after chemotherapy. MiXCR, run by TCRdb on the multiplex PCR reads, gives a single entry per CDR3 protein. The sample includes 5,500 to 7,000 distinct CDR3 sequences, roughly 30% of them seen just once. Input material: blood. The receptor set was obtained from a human donor in good health. CDR3s include the opening cysteine and the closing phenylalanine or tryptophan. D genes are given only for firm matches. Size values are once, few and many counts, or a class for expanded clones, and some rows have none.

d_call clone_size j_call v_call cdr3_nt cdr3_aa
. medium-sized TRBJ2-7 TRBV18 TGTGCCAGCTCATTCTTGCAGAACGACGAGCAGTACTTC CASSFLQNDEQYF
. . TRBJ1-2 TRBV20-1 TGCAGTGCTTCCGGTCGTTATGGCTACACCTTC CSASGRYGYTF
. few TRBJ1-3 TRBV6-2/TRBV6-3 TGTGCCAGCCAACCAGTTCTAGGAGAAACTGGAAACACCATATATTTT CASQPVLGETGNTIYF
TRBD2 medium-sized TRBJ2-7 TRBV29-1 TGCAGCGTTGGACTAGCGGGAGGGAGTGGGGAGCAGTACTTC CSVGLAGGSGEQYF
. . TRBJ2-7 TRBV5-5 TGTGCCAGCAGCTTGGTACCTGACTCCTACGAGCAGTACTTC CASSLVPDSYEQYF
TRBD1 . TRBJ1-4 TRBV28 TGTGCCAGCAGTACACAGGGGAAGAACGAAAAACTGTTTTTT CASSTQGKNEKLFF
. . TRBJ1-2 TRBV7-2 TGTGCCAGCAGCGCCAACATAGGGGGTAACGGCTACACCTTT CASSANIGGNGYTF
. . TRBJ1-5 TRBV5-1 TGCGCCAGCACCCCCTTGGGGGGGAATCAGCCCCAGCATTTT CASTPLGGNQPQHF
. few TRBJ2-3 TRBV10-3 TGTGCCAGCGGGTCGGACTCCACAGATACGCAGTATTTT CASGSDSTDTQYF
. . TRBJ1-5 TRBV6-5 TGTGCCAGCAGTCAGAGAACCGGGTATCAGCCCCAGCATTTT CASSQRTGYQPQHF
. . TRBJ2-2 TRBV11-2 TGTGCCAGCAGCTTGACTAGAACCTCCGCGGGGGAGCTGTTTTTT CASSLTRTSAGELFF